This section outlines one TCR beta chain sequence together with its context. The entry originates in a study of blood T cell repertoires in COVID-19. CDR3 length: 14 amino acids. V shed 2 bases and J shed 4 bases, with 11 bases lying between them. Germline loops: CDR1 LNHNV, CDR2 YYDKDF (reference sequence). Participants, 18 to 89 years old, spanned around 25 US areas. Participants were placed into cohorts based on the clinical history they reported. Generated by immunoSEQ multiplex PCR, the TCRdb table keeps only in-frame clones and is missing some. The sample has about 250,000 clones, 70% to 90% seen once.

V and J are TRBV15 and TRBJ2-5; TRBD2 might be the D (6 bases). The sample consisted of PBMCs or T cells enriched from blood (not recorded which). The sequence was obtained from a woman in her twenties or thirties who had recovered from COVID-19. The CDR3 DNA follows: TGTGCCACCAGCAGAAACCTAGCGAGAGAGACCCAGTACTTC. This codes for CATSRNLARETQYF.